The T cell receptor beta chain described here comes from a study of tissue T cells after allogeneic stem cell transplantation. Adult allogeneic hematopoietic cell transplant recipients with steroid-refractory graft-versus-host disease were prospectively enrolled for research autopsy. The protocol was immunoSEQ multiplex PCR, while the TCRdb copy is restricted to in-frame clones and leaves out a portion. The data show some 3,100 clones, with over 60% seen just once and more than 20% held by the top ten. The germline V gene encodes CDR1 SGHRS and CDR2 YFSETQ. The CDR3 runs 13 residues. Trimming took off 0 bases at V and 3 bases at J, with 6 bases between the two ends.

The rearrangement uses TRBV5-1 and TRBJ1-2; D is perhaps TRBD1 (5 bases). This sequence was found in an older male patient with steroid-refractory graft-versus-host disease after an allogeneic stem cell transplant. These T cells may partly come from the graft donor. The source was jejunal tissue, collected at autopsy. CDR3 DNA: TGCGCCAGCAGCTTGGCAGGGCACTATGGCTACACCTTC. Translating it yields CASSLAGHYGYTF. Using reference TRBV5-1 and TRBJ1-2 for the parts outside the CDR3, the full variable domain is KAGVTQTPRYLIKTRGQQVTLSCSPISGHRSVSWYQQTPGQGLQFLFEYFSETQRNKGNFPGRFSGRQFSNSRSEMNVSTLELGDSALYLCASSLAGHYGYTFGSGTRLTVV.